The 26 T cell receptor gamma chains listed next were all sequenced from one sample in a study of gamma-delta T cells after stem cell transplantation. With CATT, TCRdb re-called clones from the RT-PCR reads. Of 700 to 1,000 gamma-chain clones detected, roughly 33% appear once; the ten largest clones hold almost 35%. The sample taken for sequencing was gamma-delta T cells. The receptors shown here come from a human donor. It is not recorded whose cells these are; they may come from a transplant donor.

There is no J gene call, but TRGV9 is given as the V gene. CDR1 and CDR2 (germline): GITISATS, ISYDGTV (reference sequence). The CDR3 is 11 residues long. The CDR3: CALWEGRKKLF. CDR3 bases: TGTGCCTTGTGGGAGGGACGAAAAAAACTCTTT.

In the case of this clone: A much more abundant neighbour one base away suggests this may be a read error. The sample carries other DNA sequences with the same CDR3. V and J are TRGV9 and TRGJP. TCRdb leaves out the J gene; it was filled in here by matching the DNA to germline. This CDR3 contains 17 residues. Trimming cost V 0 bases and J 6 bases; bases outside gene matches: 5. The germline V gene has CDR1 GITISATS and CDR2 ISYDGTV (reference sequence). The CDR3 nucleotides are TGTGCCTTGTGGGAGGTGCAGGGAGAGTTGGGCAAAAAAATCAAGGTATTT. Amino acids: CALWEVQGELGKKIKVF.

As concerns this clone: The junction departs from the called germline gene at one end, perhaps through a read error. This rearrangement joins TRGV9 to TRGJP. Matching the DNA to germline supplied the J gene, which TCRdb does not give. The CDR3 sequence is 19 residues long. Germline CDR1 and CDR2: GITISATS and ISYDGTV (reference sequence). The CDR3 nucleotides read TGTGCCTTGAGGGAAGGGACCAGAGGGCAAGAGTTGGGCAAAAAAATCAAGGTATTT. Translation: CALREGTRGQELGKKIKVF.

A remark on this clone: This may be a read error: a much more frequent sequence differs by one nucleotide. The chain uses TRGV9 and TRGJP. Because TCRdb records no J gene, it was assigned here through a match of the DNA to germline. The V gene end was trimmed by 9 bases and the J gene end by 3 bases; junction bases not matched to a gene: 5. The CDR3 runs 15 residues. Germline V gene sequence: CDR1 GITISATS, CDR2 ISYDGTV (reference sequence). The CDR3 protein is CALRLQELGKKIKVF. The CDR3, as DNA: TGTGCCTTGCGGTTGCAAGAGTTGGGCAAAAAAATCAAGGTATTT.

This rearrangement joins TRGV2 to TRGJ1 or TRGJ2. In the absence of a J gene in TCRdb, the DNA was matched to germline to assign it here. V gave up 4 bases and J gave up 4 bases; unmatched junction bases: 7. Germline loops: CDR1 EGSNGY, CDR2 YDSYNSKV. The CDR3 extends over 13 amino acids. The CDR3 bases are TGTGCCACCTGGGATCGCGCCTATTATAAGAAACTCTTT. It is translated as CATWDRAYYKKLF.

Of note for this clone: The same CDR3 is also encoded by other DNA sequences in this sample. The chain links TRGV9 to TRGJP. TCRdb does not report a J gene; here it was assigned by matching the DNA to germline references. The CDR3 runs to 16 residues. V dropped 1 base and J dropped 6; count of bases not matched to a gene: 3. The germline CDR1 and CDR2 sequences are GITISATS and ISYDGTV (reference sequence). CDR3 residues: CALWEVRELGKKIKVF. CDR3 coding DNA: TGTGCCTTGTGGGAGGTCAGAGAGTTGGGCAAAAAAATCAAGGTATTT.

CDR3 loop: CALWISELGKKIKVF. The DNA of the CDR3 is TGTGCCTTGTGGATCTCAGAGTTGGGCAAAAAAATCAAGGTATTT. The rearrangement uses TRGV9 and TRGJP. TCRdb does not report a J gene; here it was assigned by matching the DNA to germline references. J gave up 6 bases and V 6 bases, and 5 bases lay outside the gene matches. Per the germline V gene, CDR1 is GITISATS and CDR2 is ISYDGTV (reference sequence). The CDR3 length is 15 residues.

A word on this clone: Mismatch with germline at one junction end may stem from a read error. The same CDR3 also results from other DNA sequences found in this sample. The chain employs TRGV9 and TRGJP. No J gene is reported in TCRdb; it was inferred here by comparing the DNA with germline. The CDR3 loop spans 17 amino acids. Per germline, CDR1 GITISATS and CDR2 ISYDGTV (reference sequence). This chain's CDR3 is CALWEVPDGLGKKIKVF. The DNA for the CDR3 is TGTGCCTTGTGGGAGGTCCCTGATGGGTTGGGCAAAAAGATCAAGGTATTT.

This clone appeared a few times. The rearrangement joins TRGV2 to TRGJ1 or TRGJ2. Germline matching of the DNA provided the J gene here, since TCRdb leaves it blank. The junction had 8 bases not matched to a gene; V was cut back by 0 bases and J by 9 bases. Germline values: CDR1 EGSNGY, CDR2 YDSYNSKV. The CDR3 runs 13 residues. In nucleotides, the CDR3 is TGTGCCACCTGGGACGGGACGATACCTAAGAAACTCTTT. It translates to CATWDGTIPKKLF.

By share of the sample, this clone is large. Given a far larger clone just one base away, this is likely a sequencing read error. The same CDR3 is also encoded by other DNA sequences in this sample. The chain carries TRGV9 and TRGJP. The J gene is not listed in TCRdb, so it was assigned here from a DNA match to germline. The germline V gene encodes CDR1 GITISATS and CDR2 ISYDGTV (reference sequence). The CDR3 has 16 residues. V shed 0 bases, J shed 6 bases, and the junction held 2 bases outside the gene matches. CDR3 region: CALWEVPELGKKIKVF. The DNA for the CDR3 is TGTGCCTTGTGGGAGGTGCCAGAGTTGGGCAAAAAAATCAAGGTATTT.

As for this clone: Other nucleotide sequences from this sample produce the same CDR3. The chain links TRGV9 to TRGJP. TCRdb records no J gene; here it was assigned by comparing the DNA to germline. CDR3 length: 17 residues. Germline V gene sequence: CDR1 GITISATS, CDR2 ISYDGTV (reference sequence). After removal of 0 bases from V and 6 bases from J, the junction contained 5 bases not matched to a gene. This chain's CDR3 is CALWEVLRELGKKIKVF. DNA of the CDR3: TGTGCCTTGTGGGAGGTGCTCCGAGAGTTGGGCAAAAAAATCAAGGTATTT.

This clone occurred a few times. A read error may be the cause here, since a much bigger clone is one base away. The CDR3 sequence: CALWEAKELGKKIKVF. The CDR3 nucleotides read TGTGCCTTGTGGGAGGCAAAAGAGTTGGGCAAAAAAATCAAGGTATTT. This sequence joins TRGV9 and TRGJP. In the absence of a J gene in TCRdb, the DNA was matched to germline to assign it here. Germline V gene data show CDR1 as GITISATS and CDR2 as ISYDGTV (reference sequence). CDR3 length: 16 amino acids. V trimming: 2 bases; J trimming: 5 bases; junction bases outside the gene matches: 3.

The chain has TRGV9 and TRGJP. TCRdb gives no J gene; it was assigned here by matching the DNA to germline. The junction had 4 bases not matched to a gene; V was cut back by 1 base and J by 4 bases. CDR3 length: 17 amino acids. Germline V gene sequence: CDR1 GITISATS, CDR2 ISYDGTV (reference sequence). The CDR3 bases are TGTGCCTTGTGGGAGGTCGCTCAAGAGTTGGGCAAAAAAATCAAGGTATTT. Protein sequence: CALWEVAQELGKKIKVF.

Note on this clone: The sample carries other DNA sequences with the same CDR3. The V gene is TRGV9, the J gene TRGJP. The J gene is absent in TCRdb and was assigned here via DNA matching to germline. Germline lookup yields CDR1 GITISATS and CDR2 ISYDGTV (reference sequence). The CDR3 is made up of 17 amino acids. The ends lost 2 bases at V and 3 bases at J; junction bases unmatched: 4. The CDR3 DNA is TGTGCCTTGTGGGAGGGGAAGCAAGAGTTGGGCAAAAAAATCAAGGTATTT. Encoded protein: CALWEGKQELGKKIKVF.

On this clone: Other DNA sequences of this sample code for an identical CDR3. The chain links TRGV9 to TRGJP. TCRdb supplies no J gene; here it was assigned by aligning the nucleotide sequence to germline. The CDR3 contains 17 residues. Germline lookup yields CDR1 GITISATS and CDR2 ISYDGTV (reference sequence). The trim removed 1 base at V and 3 bases at J, leaving 3 bases unmatched. CDR3 coding DNA: TGTGCCTTGTGGGAGGTACAGCAAGAGTTGGGCAAAAAAATCAAGGTATTT. It translates to CALWEVQQELGKKIKVF.

As concerns this clone: Other DNA sequences in the same sample also yield this CDR3. V and J are TRGV9 and TRGJP. The J gene, missing from TCRdb, was assigned here through DNA to germline matching. The length of the CDR3 is 18 residues. Germline lookup yields CDR1 GITISATS and CDR2 ISYDGTV (reference sequence). V was clipped by 3 bases and J by 7 bases; unmatched bases: 12. The CDR3 DNA sequence: TGTGCCTTGTGGGAGTCCGGGTACGGGGAGTTGGGCAAAAAAATCAAGGTATTT. Amino acid sequence: CALWESGYGELGKKIKVF.

The chain employs TRGV9 and TRGJP. No J segment appears in TCRdb, so it was assigned here by matching the sequence to germline. Looked up from germline, CDR1 is GITISATS and CDR2 is ISYDGTV (reference sequence). Trimming cost V 0 bases and J 16 bases; bases outside gene matches: 27. CDR3 length: 21 residues. This chain's CDR3 is CALWEVHDRAQELGKKKIKVF. In DNA, the CDR3 is TGTGCCTTGTGGGAGGTGCATGATAGGGCCCAAGAGTTGGGCAAAAAAAAAATCAAGGTATTT.

Of note for this clone: TCRdb has a much larger clone's protein, which differs at residue 14 from the translation of this DNA, likely because of a read error; what is shown is the protein translated from the DNA. The sample carries other DNA sequences with the same CDR3. The J gene has no call, while the V gene is TRGV9. The CDR3 length is 16 residues. Germline-derived CDR1 and CDR2 are GITISATS and ISYDGTV (reference sequence). The CDR3 bases are TGTGCCTTGTGGGAGGTGCAAGAGTTGGGCAAAAAAATCGAGGTATTT. Its translation: CALWEVQELGKKIEVF.

About this clone: This specimen includes other DNA sequences encoding the same CDR3. The chain recombines TRGV9 with TRGJP. The J gene, left out of TCRdb, was set here by checking the DNA against germline. The germline V gene has CDR1 GITISATS and CDR2 ISYDGTV (reference sequence). V trimming: 0 bases; J trimming: 7 bases; junction bases outside the gene matches: 6. This CDR3 region has 17 residues. CDR3 DNA: TGTGCCTTGTGGGAGGTGAGTCGTGAGTTGGGCAAAAAAATCAAGGTATTT. Protein sequence: CALWEVSRELGKKIKVF.

The V call is TRGV2, the J call TRGJ1 or TRGJ2. TCRdb supplies no J gene; here it was assigned by aligning the nucleotide sequence to germline. The V segment lost 0 bases and the J segment 10 bases; nucleotides outside the gene matches: 6. CDR3 size: 12 residues. Germline loops: CDR1 EGSNGY, CDR2 YDSYNSKV. The CDR3 spells CATWDGPLKKLF. CDR3 nucleotide sequence: TGTGCCACCTGGGACGGGCCCTTAAAGAAACTCTTT.

The genes are TRGV9 and TRGJP. The J gene is not listed in TCRdb, so it was assigned here from a DNA match to germline. Germline CDR1 and CDR2: GITISATS and ISYDGTV (reference sequence). V gave up 0 bases and J gave up 7 bases; unmatched junction bases: 6. CDR3 length equals 17 residues. CDR3 nucleotide sequence: TGTGCCTTGTGGGAGGTGCGATCTGAGTTGGGCAAAAAAATCAAGGTATTT. Amino acids: CALWEVRSELGKKIKVF.

Note on this clone: This is likely an artifact of a read error, given a far larger clone one base away. The chain uses TRGV9 and TRGJP. No J gene was available from TCRdb, and it was assigned here by a germline match of the DNA. Germline V CDR1 and CDR2: GITISATS, ISYDGTV (reference sequence). This CDR3 comprises 18 residues. The CDR3 here is CALWEVRGQELDKKIKVF. CDR3 coding DNA: TGTGCCTTGTGGGAGGTGCGGGGGCAAGAGTTGGACAAAAAAATCAAGGTATTT.

Comments on this clone: Other DNA sequences in this specimen translate into the identical CDR3. CDR3 protein: CALWEAPELGKKIKVF. The CDR3 DNA reads as TGTGCCTTGTGGGAGGCCCCGGAGTTGGGCAAAAAAATCAAGGTATTT. The rearrangement uses TRGV9 and TRGJP. TCRdb carries no J gene annotation; the J gene was assigned here by matching the DNA with germline. The ends lost 2 bases at V and 7 bases at J; junction bases unmatched: 5. The CDR3 is 16 residues long. CDR1 GITISATS and CDR2 ISYDGTV come from the germline V gene (reference sequence).

On this clone: A much larger clone differs by one base, so this may be a read error. This chain links TRGV9 with TRGJP. Assignment of the J gene here rests on matching the DNA to germline, because TCRdb gives none. CDR1 is GITISATS and CDR2 is ISYDGTV in the germline V gene (reference sequence). The CDR3 extends over 17 amino acids. CDR3 sequence (DNA): TGTGCCTCGTGGGAGGTGCACGGAGAGTTGGGCAAAAAAATCAAGGTATTT. Translating gives CASWEVHGELGKKIKVF.

This clone is large (0.1 to 1%) by share. Other DNA sequences in this specimen translate into the identical CDR3. This chain connects TRGV9 to TRGJP. TCRdb offers no J gene call, so here the DNA was matched to germline to obtain one. J gave up 7 bases and V 1 base, and 4 bases lay outside the gene matches. The CDR3 has 16 amino acids. Germline V gene data show CDR1 as GITISATS and CDR2 as ISYDGTV (reference sequence). The CDR3 DNA reads TGTGCCTTGTGGGAGGTTGAGGAGTTGGGCAAAAAAATCAAGGTATTT. Translating it yields CALWEVEELGKKIKVF.

This clone is large (0.1 to 1%) in the sample. This specimen includes other DNA sequences encoding the same CDR3. This rearrangement joins TRGV9 to TRGJP. Germline matching of the DNA provided the J gene here, since TCRdb leaves it blank. Germline-derived CDR1 and CDR2 are GITISATS and ISYDGTV (reference sequence). V shed 1 base, J shed 7 bases, and the junction held 4 bases outside the gene matches. The CDR3 has 16 residues. The CDR3 DNA reads as TGTGCCTTGTGGGAGGTCCCCGAGTTGGGCAAAAAAATCAAGGTATTT. This encodes CALWEVPELGKKIKVF.